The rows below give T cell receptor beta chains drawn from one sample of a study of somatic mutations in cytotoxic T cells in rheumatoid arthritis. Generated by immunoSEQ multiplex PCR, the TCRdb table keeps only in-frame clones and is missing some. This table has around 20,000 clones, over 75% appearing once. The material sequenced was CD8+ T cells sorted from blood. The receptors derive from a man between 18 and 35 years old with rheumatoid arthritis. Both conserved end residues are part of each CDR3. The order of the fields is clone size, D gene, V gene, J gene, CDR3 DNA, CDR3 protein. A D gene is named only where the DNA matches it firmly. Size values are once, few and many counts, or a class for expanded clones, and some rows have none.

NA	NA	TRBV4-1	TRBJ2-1	TGCGCCAGCAGCCAAGAGACAGATATGACCTACAATGAGCAGTTCTTC	CASSQETDMTYNEQFF
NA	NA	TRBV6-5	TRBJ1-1	TGTGCCAGCAGGTTACGACCCATGAACACTGAAGCTTTCTTT	CASRLRPMNTEAFF
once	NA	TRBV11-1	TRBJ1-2	TGTGCCAGCAGCCTCTATGGCTACACCTTC	CASSLYGYTF
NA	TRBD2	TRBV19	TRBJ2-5	TGTGCCAGTAGTATAGGAGCGGGGGACGAGACCCAGTACTTC	CASSIGAGDETQYF
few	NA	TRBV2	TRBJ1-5	TGTGCCAGCAGTGAAAAGGGTCTCAAGCCCAATCAGCCCCAGCATTTT	CASSEKGLKPNQPQHF
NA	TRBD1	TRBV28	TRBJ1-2	TGTGCCAGCAGGCGGACAGGCAGCAGCTATGGCTACACCTTC	CASRRTGSSYGYTF
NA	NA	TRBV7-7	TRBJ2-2	TGTGCTAGCAGCTTAGTGGGTTCCGGGGAGCTGTTTTTT	CASSLVGSGELFF
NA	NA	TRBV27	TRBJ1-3	TGTGCCAGCGGACGGTCCTCTGGAAACACCATATATTTT	CASGRSSGNTIYF
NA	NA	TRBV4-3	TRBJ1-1	TGCGCCAGCAGCCAATTTTTTGGGGGGGACACTGAAGCTTTCTTT	CASSQFFGGDTEAFF
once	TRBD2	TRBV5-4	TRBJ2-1	TGTGCCAGCAATTCCGGGGGGGCGTCCTACAATGAGCAGTTCTTC	CASNSGGASYNEQFF
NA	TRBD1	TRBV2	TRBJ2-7	TGTGCCAGTAAGACAGGGACAGGGGGTGATGAGCAGTACTTC	CASKTGTGGDEQYF
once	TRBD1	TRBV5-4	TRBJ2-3	TGTGCCAGCAGCACCGAAGGACAGGGGGCGCGTCAAGATACGCAGTATTTT	CASSTEGQGARQDTQYF
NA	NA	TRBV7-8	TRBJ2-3	TGTGCCAGCAGCTTAATCGTGGGGGACATGTCTAGCACAGATACGCAGTATTTT	CASSLIVGDMSSTDTQYF
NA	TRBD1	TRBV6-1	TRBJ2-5	TGTGCCAGCAGTGAGGGCAGGGGGTATATGGAGACCCAGTACTTC	CASSEGRGYMETQYF
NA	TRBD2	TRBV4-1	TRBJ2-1	TGCGCCAGCAGCCAAGGCGGGGGAGGCAATGAGCAGTTCTTC	CASSQGGGGNEQFF
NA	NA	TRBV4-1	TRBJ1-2	TGCGCCAGCAGCTTTGACAGGACCAACGATGGCTACACCTTC	CASSFDRTNDGYTF
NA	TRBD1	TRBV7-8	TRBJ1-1	TGTGCCAGCAGCGAGACAGGGGGCTACACTGAAGCTTTCTTT	CASSETGGYTEAFF
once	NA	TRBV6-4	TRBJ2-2	TGTGCCAGCAGTGAGGGGCGAGGAGGGAACACCGGGGAGCTGTTTTTT	CASSEGRGGNTGELFF
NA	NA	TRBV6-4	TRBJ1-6	TGTGCCAGCAGTCTACAGGATAATTCACCCCTCCACTTT	CASSLQDNSPLHF
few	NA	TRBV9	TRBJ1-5	TGTGCCAGCAGCGTAGGGCCGGATCAGCCCCAGCATTTT	CASSVGPDQPQHF
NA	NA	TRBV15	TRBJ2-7	TGTGCCACCAGCAGGGGCAGGGTGGACGAGCAGTACTTC	CATSRGRVDEQYF
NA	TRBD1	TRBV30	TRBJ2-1	TGTGCCTGGACGACGGGACAGGGCAATGAGCAGTTCTTC	CAWTTGQGNEQFF
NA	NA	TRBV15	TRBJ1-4	TGTGCCACCAGCGGCGGACCTAGGAGGGAAAAACTGTTTTTT	CATSGGPRREKLFF
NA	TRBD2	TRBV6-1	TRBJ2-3	TGTGCCAGCAGTGTTACTAGCGGGGGCGCAGATACGCAGTATTTT	CASSVTSGGADTQYF
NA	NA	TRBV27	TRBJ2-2	TGTGCCAGCAGTTTATTTGGGGGTTTTCTGAACACCGGGGAGCTGTTTTTT	CASSLFGGFLNTGELFF
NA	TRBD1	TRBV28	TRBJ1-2	TGTGCCAGCAGTTTGGGACAGGGGGCGTACTATGGCTACACCTTC	CASSLGQGAYYGYTF
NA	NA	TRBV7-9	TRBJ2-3	TGTGCCAGCAGCTACTTCCTAGGGGGGGTCACAGATACGCAGTATTTT	CASSYFLGGVTDTQYF
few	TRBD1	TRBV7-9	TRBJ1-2	TGTGCCAGCAGCTTGGGAAGCGGGACAGGGACCCTTCGGAACTATGGCTACACCTTC	CASSLGSGTGTLRNYGYTF
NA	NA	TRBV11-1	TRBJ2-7	TGTGCCAGCAGCAATCTTATTGGCCCAGGCTCCGAGCAGTACTTC	CASSNLIGPGSEQYF
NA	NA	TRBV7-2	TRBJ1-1	TGTGCCAGCAGCTTTATTTCGAAGAACACTGAAGCTTTCTTT	CASSFISKNTEAFF
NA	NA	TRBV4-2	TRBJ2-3	TGTGCCAGCAGCCAAGTCGAGGCTTCGGGCACAGATACGCAGTATTTT	CASSQVEASGTDTQYF
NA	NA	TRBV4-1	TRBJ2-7	TGCGCCAGCAGCCAAGTGCCAGGATACTCCTACGAGCAGTACTTC	CASSQVPGYSYEQYF
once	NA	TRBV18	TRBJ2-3	TGTGCCAGCTCACTGAGGGGATATTATAGTACGTCGAGGGGCACAGATACGCAGTATTTT	CASSLRGYYSTSRGTDTQYF
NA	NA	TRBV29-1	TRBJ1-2	TGCAGCGTTGGGGAAACGTATGGCTACACCTTC	CSVGETYGYTF
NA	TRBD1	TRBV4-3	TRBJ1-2	TGCGCCAGCAGCTGGGGACAGGCGAGGCACTATGGCTACACCTTC	CASSWGQARHYGYTF
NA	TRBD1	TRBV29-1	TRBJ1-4	TGCAGCGTCGGGGGGACAGCGCTTAATGAAAAACTGTTTTTT	CSVGGTALNEKLFF
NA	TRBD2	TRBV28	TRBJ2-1	TGTGCCAGCAGTTTATGGACTAGCGGGAGGGGCATTGAGCAGTTCTTC	CASSLWTSGRGIEQFF
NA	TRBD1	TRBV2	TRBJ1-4	TGTGCCAGCAGTAGAAGGGGGCGGGATGAAAAACTGTTTTTT	CASSRRGRDEKLFF
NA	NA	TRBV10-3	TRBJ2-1	TGTGCCATCAGGGCAGAGAGAAATGAGCAGTTCTTC	CAIRAERNEQFF
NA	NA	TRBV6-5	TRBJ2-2	TGTGCCAGCAGTACGGACGGAGTCGCCGGGGAGCTGTTTTTT	CASSTDGVAGELFF
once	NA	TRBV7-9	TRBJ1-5	TGTGCCAGCAGCTTAATCGATCAGCCCCAGCATTTT	CASSLIDQPQHF
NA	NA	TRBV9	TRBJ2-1	TGTGCCAGCAGCCCCCTGGACACCTTCAATGAGCAGTTCTTC	CASSPLDTFNEQFF
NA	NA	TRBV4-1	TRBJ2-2	TGCGCCAGCAGCCAATTAGCGCGTACCGGGGAGCTGTTTTTT	CASSQLARTGELFF
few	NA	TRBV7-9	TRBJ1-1	TGTGCCAGCAGCTTATCACAGAACCTGAACACTGAAGCTTTCTTT	CASSLSQNLNTEAFF
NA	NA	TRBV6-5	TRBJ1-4	TGTGCCAGCAGTTTGGCCGGGACTGCTGAAAAACTGTTTTTT	CASSLAGTAEKLFF
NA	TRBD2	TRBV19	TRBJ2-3	TGTGCCAGTAGTATTGGTAGCGGGGGGGTATTGGGCACAGATACGCAGTATTTT	CASSIGSGGVLGTDTQYF
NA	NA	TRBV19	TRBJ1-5	TGTGCCAGTAGTATGGGAAAGGGCCCGGGACGGGCCTATCAGCCCCAGCATTTT	CASSMGKGPGRAYQPQHF
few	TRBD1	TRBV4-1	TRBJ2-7	TGCGCCAGCAGCCTATCATATCCAGGGGGCGCGTCCTACGAGCAGTACTTC	CASSLSYPGGASYEQYF
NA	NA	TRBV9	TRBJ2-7	TGTGCCAGCAGCGTAAATCCCCTCTCGAGCGGGGACACCTACGAGCAGTACTTC	CASSVNPLSSGDTYEQYF
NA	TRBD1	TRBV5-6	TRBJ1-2	TGTGCCAGCAGCTTGGCTGACAGGGTCTATGGCTACACCTTC	CASSLADRVYGYTF
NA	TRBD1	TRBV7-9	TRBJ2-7	TGTGCCAGCAGCTCCCAAGGACAGGGTGGGAGCTCCTACGAGCAGTACTTC	CASSSQGQGGSSYEQYF
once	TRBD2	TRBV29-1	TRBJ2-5	TGCAGCGTTGCGGGAGCGGGGGGGCTTTGGGAGACCCAGTACTTC	CSVAGAGGLWETQYF
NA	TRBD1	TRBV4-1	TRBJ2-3	TGCGCCAGCAGCCAAGAACACAGGGGAAAGGATACGCAGTATTTT	CASSQEHRGKDTQYF
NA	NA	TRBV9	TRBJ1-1	TGTGCCAGCAGCGTAGATCCGGGGGCGAGGACTGAAGCTTTCTTT	CASSVDPGARTEAFF
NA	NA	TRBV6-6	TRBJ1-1	TGTGCCAGCAGTTACTCAAATGAAGCTTTCTTT	CASSYSNEAFF